Below, one TCR beta chain is given with its context. This specimen comes from a study of cytomegalovirus exposure and HLA in healthy donors. The PCR employed 60 Vbeta primers together with 13 Jbeta primers. Libraries were prepared by immunoSEQ multiplex PCR; TCRdb keeps only in-frame clonotypes and omits some of them. The table lists 220,000 or so clones, approximately 80% of them singletons. Sequenced: PBMCs. The clonotype comes from a male donor in good health and CMV-seronegative.

CDR3 region: CSVEGEQTGPSNTEAFF. The CDR3 DNA follows: TGCAGCGTTGAAGGGGAACAGACAGGTCCTTCGAACACTGAAGCTTTCTTT. This chain uses TRBV29-1 with TRBJ1-1; D is possibly TRBD1 (6 bases). The CDR3 has 17 residues. CDR1 and CDR2 (germline): SQVTM, ANQGSEA. The V end lost 1 base, the J end lost 1 base, and 19 bases lay between the germline ends.